Presented here are 26 T cell receptor beta chains from one specimen sequenced in a study of response to subunit inactivated influenza vaccine. MiXCR was run by TCRdb on the RT-PCR reads, yielding one entry per CDR3 protein. The sample has some 180,000 distinct CDR3 sequences, around 8.8% seen once. The sequences come from non-naive T cells sorted from PBMCs, collected on the day of vaccination. The receptors originated from a man in his fifties who received an inactivated influenza vaccine.

This clonotype was observed a handful of times. The chain uses TRBV4-3 and TRBJ2-3, with 8 bases identical to TRBD2. Germline loops: CDR1 LGHNA, CDR2 YSLEER. V shed 4 bases and J 1 base; nucleotides not matched to a gene: 4. This CDR3 has 15 amino acids. The CDR3 reads CASSPYSGGTDTQYF. CDR3 DNA: TGCGCCAGCAGCCCCTATAGCGGGGGCACAGATACGCAGTATTTT.

The rearrangement links TRBV12-3 or TRBV12-4 to TRBJ2-5; 9 bases fit TRBD2. Unmatched junction bases numbered 3, after V lost 2 bases and J lost 2 bases. This CDR3 comprises 15 residues. CDR3 sequence reads: CASSLLGLAQETQYF. As DNA, the CDR3 is TGTGCCAGCAGTTTACTGGGACTAGCACAAGAGACCCAGTACTTC.

Many counts were recorded for this clonotype. This chain links TRBV5-1 with TRBJ2-3; D might be TRBD2 (5 bases). Germline V gene sequence: CDR1 SGHRS, CDR2 YFSETQ. The V and J ends lost 1 base and 0 bases respectively, with 15 bases between them. The CDR3 covers 17 residues. CDR3 region: CASSLLSAATSTDTQYF. In DNA, the CDR3 is TGCGCCAGCAGCTTGTTATCAGCGGCGACTAGCACAGATACGCAGTATTTT.

The sample holds many counts of this clonotype. This chain joins TRBV20-1 and TRBJ2-5, with 7 bases matching TRBD1. The CDR3 extends over 14 amino acids. The J segment lost 2 bases and the V segment lost 1 base, leaving 4 bases of the junction unmatched. CDR1 and CDR2 from the germline V gene are DFQATT and SNEGSKA (reference sequence). The CDR3 is CSARGVRGQETQYF. DNA of the CDR3: TGCAGTGCTAGAGGGGTCAGGGGGCAAGAGACCCAGTACTTC.

V usage is TRBV4-3 and J usage is TRBJ2-5, with D maybe TRBD2 (5 bases). The CDR3 is 14 residues long. Germline CDR1 reads LGHNA; CDR2 reads YSLEER. Trimming took 3 bases from V and 2 from J, leaving 10 bases between them. As DNA, the CDR3 is TGCGCCAGCAGCCATGAAGGACTGCAAGAGACCCAGTACTTC. Protein: CASSHEGLQETQYF.

This clonotype has just a few counts. This rearrangement joins TRBV4-3 to TRBJ2-5; 7 bases align to TRBD1. Germline loops: CDR1 LGHNA, CDR2 YSLEER. This CDR3 has 14 residues. V trimming: 0 bases; J trimming: 7 bases; junction bases outside the gene matches: 5. The CDR3 spells CASSQEGGRGTQYF. The CDR3 DNA reads as TGCGCCAGCAGCCAAGAAGGGGGCCGGGGGACCCAGTACTTC.

The table lists this clonotype with a few counts. The V and J genes are TRBV3-1 and TRBJ2-7; 9 bases align to TRBD1. The CDR3 spans 15 residues. J lost 6 bases, V lost 0 bases, and 6 bases had no gene match. The germline V gene has CDR1 LGHDT and CDR2 YNNKEL (reference sequence). CDR3 DNA: TGTGCCAGCAGCCAAGAACCCCAGGGACAGGGCGAGCAGTACTTC. This gives the protein CASSQEPQGQGEQYF.

This chain uses TRBV21-1 with TRBJ2-7; the DNA was not compared with TRBD1, the D call given in the table. TRBV21-1 is listed as a pseudogene. This CDR3 is 15 amino acids long. CDR3 residues: CASSTTRDRLLEQYF. The CDR3, as DNA: TGTGCCAGCAGCACGACCCGGGACCGACTGCTCGAGCAGTACTTC.

V is TRBV7-2 and J is TRBJ2-7, with 11 bases matching TRBD2. Germline V gives CDR1 SGHTA, CDR2 FQGNSA. V shed 5 bases, J shed 2 bases, and the junction held 5 bases outside the gene matches. CDR3 size: 15 residues. The CDR3 nucleotides are TGTGCCAGCAGCGTCGGGACTAGCGGCCCCTACGAGCAGTACTTC. Translated: CASSVGTSGPYEQYF.

This clonotype was detected only a few times. The chain couples TRBV6-1 to TRBJ1-2; 10 nucleotides agree with TRBD1. Unmatched junction bases numbered 3, after V lost 6 bases and J lost 2 bases. The CDR3 consists of 14 residues. Germline V CDR1 and CDR2: MNHNS, SASEGT. CDR3 in DNA: TGTGCCAGCAGAGGGACAGGGGCGAACTATGGCTACACCTTC. It translates to CASRGTGANYGYTF.

Only a few counts were recorded for this clonotype. The chain joins TRBV11-2 to TRBJ1-1; no definite D call. This CDR3 spans 13 amino acids. Germline loops: CDR1 SGHAT, CDR2 FQNNGV. Trimming removed 0 bases from V and 11 bases from J, with 13 bases in between. The CDR3, as DNA: TGTGCCAGCAGCTTAGATCTGACAAGAGGTGCTTTCTTT. Translated, it gives CASSLDLTRGAFF.

A few counts support this clonotype. The gene calls are TRBV3-1 and TRBJ2-3; D not certain. CDR1 and CDR2 from the germline V gene are LGHDT and YNNKEL (reference sequence). This CDR3 spans 14 amino acids. V lost 3 bases and J lost 0, with 7 bases in between. As DNA, the CDR3 is TGTGCCAGCAGCCATTGGGCTAGCACAGATACGCAGTATTTT. Its translation is CASSHWASTDTQYF.

This clonotype was picked up a small number of times. This chain connects TRBV10-3 to TRBJ2-3; 9 positions agree with TRBD1. Germline CDR1 reads ENHRY; CDR2 reads SYGVKD. This CDR3 spans 14 amino acids. V dropped 6 bases and J dropped 4; count of bases not matched to a gene: 5. The CDR3: CAIRTQGAADTQYF. CDR3 DNA sequence: TGTGCCATCAGGACACAGGGGGCGGCAGATACGCAGTATTTT.

This sequence joins TRBV20-1 and TRBJ2-7; 12 bases agree with TRBD2. The CDR3 is 14 residues long. Trimming took 4 bases from V and 3 from J; bases not matched to a gene: 4. CDR1 and CDR2 from the germline V gene are DFQATT and SNEGSKA (reference sequence). The CDR3 DNA follows: TGCAGTGCTAAGACTAGCGGGAGTAGCTACGAGCAGTACTTC. Amino acids: CSAKTSGSSYEQYF.

The J gene is TRBJ1-6, the V gene TRBV4-1; maybe TRBD1 (6 bases). The CDR3 is 13 residues long. Germline values: CDR1 MGHRA, CDR2 YSYEKL. Trimming pared 5 bases from V and 13 bases from J, leaving 15 bases between. This CDR3 reads CASSSRQQGPLHF. The CDR3 DNA follows: TGCGCCAGCAGCTCGCGACAGCAGGGGCCCCTCCACTTT.

The chain is built from TRBV19 and TRBJ1-4; perhaps TRBD1 as D (5 bases). The CDR3 is 14 residues long. The V and J ends lost 6 bases and 5 bases respectively, with 13 bases between them. Germline CDR1 reads LNHDA; CDR2 reads SQIVND (reference sequence). The CDR3 loop is CASSRDGGNEKLFF. As DNA, the CDR3 is TGTGCCAGTAGCCGGGACGGAGGAAATGAAAAACTGTTTTTT.

This clonotype was counted a few times. The V and J genes are TRBV20-1 and TRBJ2-3; D is unresolved. CDR3 size: 13 residues. Deletions cut 0 bases from V and 0 bases from J, with 4 bases between. Germline-derived CDR1 and CDR2 are DFQATT and SNEGSKA (reference sequence). DNA of the CDR3: TGCAGTGCTAGAGATGGGAGCACAGATACGCAGTATTTT. Residues: CSARDGSTDTQYF.

This clonotype was seen only a few times. The CDR3 is CASSLPRASGRDEQYF. CDR3 DNA sequence: TGTGCCAGCAGCTTACCTCGAGCCTCAGGCAGGGACGAGCAGTACTTC. The rearrangement links TRBV7-9 to TRBJ2-7, with D possibly TRBD1 on 5 matching bases. Germline V gene data show CDR1 as SEHNR and CDR2 as FQNEAQ (reference sequence). The CDR3 has 16 amino acids. V shed 2 bases and J shed 5 bases, with 19 bases lying between them.

This clonotype was picked up a small number of times. The chain links TRBV4-2 to TRBJ2-2; possible D gene TRBD2, 5 bases. Germline loops: CDR1 LGHNA, CDR2 YNFKEQ. CDR3 length: 12 amino acids. V was cut by 6 bases and J by 9 bases, with 11 bases left in between. The CDR3 loop is CASSEGIRELFF. CDR3 DNA: TGTGCCAGCAGTGAGGGAATTCGGGAGCTGTTTTTT.

This chain connects TRBV15 to TRBJ2-1; D may be TRBD2 (7 bases). The germline CDR1 and CDR2 sequences are LNHNV and YYDKDF (reference sequence). The CDR3 extends over 13 amino acids. V was clipped by 9 bases and J by 7 bases, with 16 bases between them. The CDR3 loop is CATDSRGANEQFF. The CDR3 DNA reads as TGTGCCACAGACAGCCGGGGGGCAAATGAGCAGTTCTTC.

V usage is TRBV24-1 and J usage is TRBJ2-1; 9 bases are a match to TRBD2. Germline V CDR1 and CDR2: KGHDR, SFDVKD. J gave up 2 bases and V 7 bases, and 5 bases lay outside the gene matches. The CDR3 is 15 amino acids. Here the CDR3 reads CATSSSGVAYNEQFF. The DNA for the CDR3 is TGTGCCACCAGCTCTAGCGGGGTGGCCTACAATGAGCAGTTCTTC.

The chain couples TRBV7-8 to TRBJ1-4; the D is unclear. The CDR3 covers 15 residues. V lost 5 bases to trimming and J lost 8 bases, with 18 bases between them. CDR1 SGHVS and CDR2 FQNEAQ come from the germline V gene. The CDR3 is CASSPRWGREEKLFF. CDR3 in DNA: TGTGCCAGCAGCCCCAGATGGGGTCGGGAGGAAAAACTGTTTTTT. Full variable domain (rest looked up from reference TRBV7-8 and TRBJ1-4): GAGVSQSPRYKVAKRGQDVALRCDPISGHVSLFWYQQALGQGPEFLTYFQNEAQLDKSGLPSDRFFAERPEGSVSTLKIQRTQQEDSAVYLCASSPRWGREEKLFFGSGTQLSVL.

The V call is TRBV30, the J call TRBJ2-1; 14 positions agree with TRBD2. The junction had 10 bases not matched to a gene; V was cut back by 3 bases and J by 9 bases. The germline CDR1 and CDR2 sequences are GTSNPN and SVGIG (reference sequence). This CDR3 spans 16 amino acids. CDR3 bases: TGTGCCTGGAGCGACACCGGGACTAGCGGGGGACTTGAGCAGTTCTTC. Protein product: CAWSDTGTSGGLEQFF.

The chain links TRBV29-1 to TRBJ2-7; 9 bases align to TRBD1. Germline V gene data show CDR1 as SQVTM and CDR2 as ANQGSEA. V lost 5 bases and J lost 1; bases outside the gene matches: 3. This CDR3 has 13 amino acids. In nucleotides, the CDR3 is TGCAGCGTTAGGACAGGGGTGTCCTACGAGCAGTACTTC. Its translation is CSVRTGVSYEQYF.

This clonotype was counted many times. This sequence joins TRBV5-1 and TRBJ2-3; D not certain. Trimming stripped 5 bases from V and 4 bases from J, with 11 bases between. CDR3 size: 13 residues. CDR1 is SGHRS and CDR2 is YFSETQ in the germline V gene. CDR3 nucleotides: TGCGCCAGCAGAACGGGCCAGCCAGATACGCAGTATTTT. Translated: CASRTGQPDTQYF.

There are many counts of this clonotype. Here the CDR3 DNA reads TGCGCCAGCAGCACCCGGACAGGGGTTGGAGGCTACACCTTC. Its protein product is CASSTRTGVGGYTF. J is TRBJ1-2 and V is TRBV4-3; the match to TRBD1 covers 9 bases. The germline CDR1 and CDR2 sequences are LGHNA and YSLEER. The V and J ends lost 5 bases and 8 bases, in that order; junction bases with no gene match: 9. The CDR3 sequence is 14 residues long.